The clone carrying this TCR beta chain was seen ten or more times. TCR beta VDJ and CDR3 profiles were obtained from a genomic DNA template. MiXCR, applied by TCRdb to the reads, yields one record per CDR3 protein. The table lists approximately 57,000 distinct CDR3 sequences, approximately 50% of them singletons. Trimming removed 5 bases from V and 0 bases from J, with 8 bases in between. The CDR3 length is 14 residues. Germline CDR1 reads MNHEY; CDR2 reads SVGEGT. The data stem from a study of CD8+CD57+ T cells in acquired aplastic anemia. Patients chosen for sequencing had shown CD8+CD57+ cell expansion by flow cytometry.

The sequenced material came from sorted CD4+, CD8+, or CD8+CD57+ T cells (not recorded which) from PBMCs. This chain connects TRBV6-2 or TRBV6-3 to TRBJ2-1, with D possibly TRBD2 on 6 matching bases. The origin of this receptor is a human donor with aplastic anemia. The CDR3 nucleotides are TGTGCCAGCAGTCTGGGGGGCTCCTACAATGAGCAGTTCTTC. It is translated as CASSLGGSYNEQFF.